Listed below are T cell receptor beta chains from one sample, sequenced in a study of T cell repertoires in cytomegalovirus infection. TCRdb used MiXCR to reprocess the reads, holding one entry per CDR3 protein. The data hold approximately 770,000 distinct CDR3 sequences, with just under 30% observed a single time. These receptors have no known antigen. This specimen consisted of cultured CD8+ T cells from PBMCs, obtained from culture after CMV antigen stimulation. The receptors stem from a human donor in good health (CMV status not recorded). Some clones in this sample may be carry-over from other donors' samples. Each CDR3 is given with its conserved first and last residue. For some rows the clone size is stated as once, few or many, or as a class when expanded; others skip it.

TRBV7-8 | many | CASSYLRRASLGSEQYF
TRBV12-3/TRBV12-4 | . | CASSLKGGGELFF
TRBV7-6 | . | CASSPGLAGVYNEQFF
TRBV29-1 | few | CSSPGGTDTQYF
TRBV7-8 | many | CASSLAGTNEQFF
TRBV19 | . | CASSIDHQGFNTGELFF
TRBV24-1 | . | CATTHPGAGELFF
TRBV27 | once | CASSSPGHYNEQFF
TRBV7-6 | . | CASSLSPGGDPAEQYF
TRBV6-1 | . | CASSYPGPRVETQYF
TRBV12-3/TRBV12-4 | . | CASILSGSGQGEYSNQPQHF
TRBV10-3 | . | CAIDTGDNTEAFF
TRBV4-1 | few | CASSHRQGDYRLIEAFF
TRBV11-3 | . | CASSLAPPGGGSTDTQYF
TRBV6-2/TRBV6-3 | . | CASKESMNTEAFF
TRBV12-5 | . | CASGFTRGTELDNEQFF
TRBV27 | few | CASSKGTVVYGYTF
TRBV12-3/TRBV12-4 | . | CASSNRGETQYF
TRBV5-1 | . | CASSLASGGREQFF
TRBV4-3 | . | CASSPEGLLTSTDTQYF
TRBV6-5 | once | CASSPTGFSDTQYF
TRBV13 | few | CASSLVGGGPGNEQFF
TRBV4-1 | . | CASSHPPGQGPQDYTF
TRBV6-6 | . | CASSRDRGATEAFF
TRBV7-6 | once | CASSLGGGQADTQYF
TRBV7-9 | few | CASRRPGQGDGTEAFF
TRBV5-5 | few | CASSLARLAGEQFF
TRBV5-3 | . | CASSSHLSTDTQYF
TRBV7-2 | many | CASSIDRVADTQYF
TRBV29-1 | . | CSVEVSDRGITYNEQFF
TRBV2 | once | CDSSDPTSGGNNEQFF
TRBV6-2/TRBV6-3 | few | CASSYPFDRDEANEKLFF
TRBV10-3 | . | CAIGTGSVDDTEAFF
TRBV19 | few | CASSILPGQNSPLHF
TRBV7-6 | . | CASSFNQGNYEQYF
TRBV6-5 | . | CASSYSPGSPDTQYF
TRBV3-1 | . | CASSQEDRAAEAFF
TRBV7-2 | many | CASSLNRDRGGQETQYF
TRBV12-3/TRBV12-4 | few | CASSRGGDTIYF
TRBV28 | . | CAHQRVGARTEAFF
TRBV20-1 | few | CSARASRGNTYNEQFF
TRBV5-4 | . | CASSPDKNYYTF
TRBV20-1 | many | CSAGIHAGTRQADTQYF
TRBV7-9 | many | CASSSTETGGAWYEQFF
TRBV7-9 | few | CASTTPNEGTDTQYF
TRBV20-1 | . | CSARDLGHYSNQPQHF
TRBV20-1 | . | CSAPDREDEQFF
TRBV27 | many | CASSSPAGKIYGYTF
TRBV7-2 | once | CASSLVRETNTEAFF
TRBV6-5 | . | CASSFGQRFNYGYTF
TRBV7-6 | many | CASSSWISAGANVLTF
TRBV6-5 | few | CASSYSGRGIEAFF
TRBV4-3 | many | CASSPHWGESNQPQHF
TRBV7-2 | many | CASSLGGLGRDTEAFF
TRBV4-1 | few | CASSQRPSGGGGDTQYF
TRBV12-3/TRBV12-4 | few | CASSLGGTGGVYGYTF
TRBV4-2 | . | CASSQVAGTSGGGSTDTQYF
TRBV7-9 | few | CASSLDRLGSTEAFF
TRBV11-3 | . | CASSDRGSEQYF